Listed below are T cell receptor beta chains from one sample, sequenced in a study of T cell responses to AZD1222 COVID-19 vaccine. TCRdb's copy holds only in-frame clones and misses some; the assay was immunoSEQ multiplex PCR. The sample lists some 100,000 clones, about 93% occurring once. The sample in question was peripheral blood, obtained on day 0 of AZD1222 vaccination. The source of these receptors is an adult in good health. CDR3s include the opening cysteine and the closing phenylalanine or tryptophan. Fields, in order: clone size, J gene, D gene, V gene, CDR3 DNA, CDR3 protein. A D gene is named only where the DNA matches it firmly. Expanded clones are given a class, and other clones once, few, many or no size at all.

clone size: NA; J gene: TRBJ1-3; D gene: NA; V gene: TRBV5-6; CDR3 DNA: TGTGCCAGCAGCTTGGGCAGGGCCCCTGGAAACACCATATATTTT; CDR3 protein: CASSLGRAPGNTIYF
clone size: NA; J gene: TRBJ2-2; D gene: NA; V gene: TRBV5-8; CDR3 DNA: TGTGCCAGCAGCTGGACCGGTGCTCCCCTGGGAACCGGGGAGCTGTTTTTT; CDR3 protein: CASSWTGAPLGTGELFF
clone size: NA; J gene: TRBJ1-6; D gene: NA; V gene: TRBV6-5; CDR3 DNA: TGTGCCAGCATCGGGACACGGGATAATTCACCCCTCCACTTT; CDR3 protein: CASIGTRDNSPLHF
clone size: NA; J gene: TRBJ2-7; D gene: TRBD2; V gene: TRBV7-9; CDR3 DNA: TGTGCCAGCAGCTCGGGACTAGCGGGAGGAACCTACGAGCAGTACTTC; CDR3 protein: CASSSGLAGGTYEQYF
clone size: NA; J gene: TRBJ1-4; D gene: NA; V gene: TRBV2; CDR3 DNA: TGTGCCAGCAGTGAGATAGAAAAACTGTTTTTT; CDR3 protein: CASSEIEKLFF
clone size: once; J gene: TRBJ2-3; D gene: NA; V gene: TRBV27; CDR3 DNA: TGTGCCAGCAGCCATGCTACTTGCACAGATACGCAGTATTTT; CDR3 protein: CASSHATCTDTQYF
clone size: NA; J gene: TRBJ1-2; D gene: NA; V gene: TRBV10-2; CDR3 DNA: TGCGCCAGCAGTGAGGGTGGATATGGCTACACCTTC; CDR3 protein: CASSEGGYGYTF
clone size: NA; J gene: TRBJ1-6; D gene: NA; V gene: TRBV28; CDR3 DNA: TGTGCCAGCAGTTTACGACATTCACCCCTCCACTTT; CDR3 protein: CASSLRHSPLHF
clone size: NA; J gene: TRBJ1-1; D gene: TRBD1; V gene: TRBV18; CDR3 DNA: TGTGCCAGCTCACCACCGGGGACAGGGGGAGGGGACACTGAAGCTTTCTTT; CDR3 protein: CASSPPGTGGGDTEAFF
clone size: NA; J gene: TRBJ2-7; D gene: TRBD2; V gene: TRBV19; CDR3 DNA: TGTGCCAGTACTAAAAAGGGGACTAGCGGGTCCTACGAGCAGTACTTC; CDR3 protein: CASTKKGTSGSYEQYF
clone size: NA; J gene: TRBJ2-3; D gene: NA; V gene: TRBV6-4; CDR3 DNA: TGTGCCAGCAGCCCGGGCCTAGATCAAGATACGCAGTATTTT; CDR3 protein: CASSPGLDQDTQYF
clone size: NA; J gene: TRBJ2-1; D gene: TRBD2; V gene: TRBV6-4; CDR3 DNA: TGTGCCAGCAGTAAACTAGCGGGAGGAAAGAGCTCCTACAATGAGCAGTTCTTC; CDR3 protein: CASSKLAGGKSSYNEQFF
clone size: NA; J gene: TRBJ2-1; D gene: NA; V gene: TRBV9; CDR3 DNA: TGTGCCAGCAGCGTAGCGGGAGTCGCCTACAATGAGCAGTTCTTC; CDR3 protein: CASSVAGVAYNEQFF
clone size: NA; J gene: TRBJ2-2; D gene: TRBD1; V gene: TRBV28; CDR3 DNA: TGTGCCAGCAATACGGGACAGGGACAAACCGGGGAGCTGTTTTTT; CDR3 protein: CASNTGQGQTGELFF